This TCR beta chain was sequenced during a study of T cells in Graves' hyperthyroidism and ophthalmopathy. In the study overall: It was at initial diagnosis, before any treatment, that peripheral blood was collected. Study conclusions and caveats: Blood also held most thyroid clonotypes expanded beyond 0.001.

The diagnostic basis comprised clinical symptoms, serum thyroxine and TRAb, thyroid ultrasound and orbital computed tomography. PBMCs came from 9 to 10 ml fresh peripheral blood. This clonotype was seen ten or more times. Its antigen is not known. RNA transcripts provided the source from which TCR beta CDR3 regions were amplified. The HTBI primer set drove a first-round RT-PCR of the TCR CDR3. MiXCR, run by TCRdb on the multiplex PCR reads, gives a single entry per CDR3 protein. The sample has 350,000 or so distinct CDR3 sequences; about 18% are singletons. V lost 4 bases and J lost 5; bases outside the gene matches: 10. From germline, CDR1 is SNHLY and CDR2 FYNNEI. The CDR3 loop spans 16 amino acids.

The chain recombines TRBV2 with TRBJ2-3, with 9 positions matching TRBD2. This receptor was taken from a woman between 45 and 65 years old with Graves' hyperthyroidism. Sequencing was performed on blood. DNA for the CDR3: TGTGCCAGCAGTGGGTGGGCTAGCGGGAAAGGAGATACGCAGTATTTT. Its protein is CASSGWASGKGDTQYF.